These 14 T cell receptor beta chains were sequenced from one sample in a study of naive and memory T cell subsets. The beta constant-region primer was an equimolar mix of two oligonucleotides covering TRBC1 and TRBC2. Nested alpha and beta constant-region primers with the SP2 primer drove four PCR rounds on ligated cDNA. TCRdb passed the UMI-ligation and nested PCR reads through MiXCR, listing each CDR3 protein once. Of approximately 150,000 distinct CDR3 sequences in the sample, approximately 20% were seen once. General observations from the study: Possibly reflecting memory cells re-expressing CD45RA, a few larger clonotypes occurred in naive repertoires, especially CD8.

Antigen specificity for these receptors is unknown. The sample taken for sequencing was naive CD8+ T cells from blood. These receptors came from a human donor in good health.

This clonotype was seen a handful of times. The chain joins TRBV27 to TRBJ1-5; D uncertain. There are 13 residues in the CDR3. Trimming cost V 0 bases and J 9 bases, with 9 bases left between them. Germline V gene lookup returns CDR1 MNHEY and CDR2 SMNVEV (reference sequence). The CDR3 loop reads CASSLSDSVPQHF. The CDR3 DNA reads as TGTGCCAGCAGTTTATCGGATAGTGTGCCCCAGCATTTT.

The chain uses TRBV12-3 or TRBV12-4 and TRBJ1-1, with D possibly matching TRBD1 (5 bases). Trimming removed 3 bases from V and 3 bases from J, with 32 bases in between. The CDR3 extends over 21 amino acids. CDR3 in DNA: TGTGCCAGCAGTTTTGTTACGCGGACCAGATTCTCCTTTACGGGGGACACTGAAGCTTTCTTT. Residues: CASSFVTRTRFSFTGDTEAFF.

The chain is built from TRBV13 and TRBJ2-7; D unclear. The CDR3 runs 16 residues. Germline V gene sequence: CDR1 PRHDT, CDR2 FYEKMQ (reference sequence). V lost 0 bases, J lost 2 bases, and 14 bases lay in between. The CDR3 spells CASSLGSWAETYEQYF. Here the CDR3 DNA reads TGTGCCAGCAGCTTAGGCAGCTGGGCAGAAACCTACGAGCAGTACTTC.

The chain employs TRBV6-1 and TRBJ2-7, with D possibly being TRBD1 or TRBD2 (5 bases each). The germline V and J ends were trimmed by 1 base and 3 bases, with 19 bases remaining between them. Germline V CDR1 and CDR2: MNHNS, SASEGT. CDR3 length: 17 amino acids. The CDR3 is CASSEGQPGLGVYEQYF. The CDR3 nucleotides read TGTGCCAGCAGTGAAGGACAGCCTGGACTGGGTGTCTACGAGCAGTACTTC.

V and J are TRBV27 and TRBJ2-2; D is perhaps TRBD1 (6 bases). The V end lost 8 bases, the J end lost 5 bases, and 15 bases lay between the germline ends. Germline V gives CDR1 MNHEY, CDR2 SMNVEV (reference sequence). The CDR3 covers 14 residues. CDR3 bases: TGTGCCAGCGGATTGGGGGCAGTGACCGGGGAGCTGTTTTTT. Protein sequence: CASGLGAVTGELFF.

J is TRBJ2-7 and V is TRBV20-1, with 8 bases that match TRBD1. The CDR3 sequence is 14 residues long. After removal of 4 bases from V and 6 bases from J, the junction contained 11 bases not matched to a gene. The germline gives CDR1 DFQATT, CDR2 SNEGSKA (reference sequence). The CDR3 protein is CSANPTGVFLEQYF. CDR3 nucleotides: TGCAGTGCTAACCCGACAGGGGTGTTTCTCGAGCAGTACTTC.

The chain carries TRBV6-5 and TRBJ2-1; possibly TRBD1 for D (6 bases). Trimming pared 3 bases from V and 4 bases from J, leaving 13 bases between. CDR1 MNHEY and CDR2 SVGAGI come from the germline V gene. There are 15 residues in the CDR3. The CDR3, as DNA: TGTGCCAGCAGTTATTCCGACAGGCATTACAATGAGCAGTTCTTC. Encoded protein: CASSYSDRHYNEQFF.

About this clonotype itself: One end of the junction is discordant with germline, which a read error may explain. The chain joins TRBV29-1 to TRBJ1-1, with 9 bases matching TRBD1. This CDR3 region has 12 residues. CDR1 is SQVTM and CDR2 is ANQGSEA in the germline V gene. CDR3 nucleotides: TGCAGCGTTGAGTGGGACAGGGAAGAAGTTTTCTTT. Translating gives CSVEWDREEVFF. The whole variable domain, remainder taken from reference TRBV29-1 and TRBJ1-1, is SAVISQKPSRDICQRGTSLTIQCQVDSQVTMMFWYRQQPGQSLTLIATANQGSEATYESGFVIDKFPISRPNLTFSTLTVSNMSPEDSSIYLCSVEWDREEVFFGQGTRLTVV.

The rearrangement joins TRBV29-1 to TRBJ2-1, with D perhaps matching TRBD1 (6 bases). Germline lookup yields CDR1 SQVTM and CDR2 ANQGSEA. This CDR3 contains 14 residues. The V end was cut by 8 bases, the J end by 6 bases, with 20 bases between. CDR3 sequence: CSSPQGWGSNEQFF. The CDR3 region has the DNA TGCAGCTCGCCGCAGGGGTGGGGTTCCAATGAGCAGTTCTTC.

V usage is TRBV2 and J usage is TRBJ2-1; the match to TRBD1 covers 7 bases. The germline gives CDR1 SNHLY, CDR2 FYNNEI. V was clipped by 5 bases and J by 5 bases; unmatched bases: 6. The CDR3 length is 14 residues. CDR3 in amino acids: CASSRRGLDNEQFF. The CDR3 DNA reads as TGTGCCAGCAGTCGAAGGGGGCTGGACAATGAGCAGTTCTTC.

This chain uses TRBV20-1 with TRBJ2-3; D is undetermined. Germline V gives CDR1 DFQATT, CDR2 SNEGSKA (reference sequence). V gave up 6 bases and J gave up 2 bases, with 6 bases separating them. This CDR3 is built from 11 residues. The CDR3 DNA is TGCAGTGCCAGGACCACAGATACGCAGTATTTT. This translates into CSARTTDTQYF.

This clonotype was picked up a small number of times. The chain joins TRBV14 to TRBJ2-1; D uncertain. CDR1 and CDR2 (germline): SGHDN, FVKESK. V lost 0 bases and J lost 6, with 12 bases in between. The CDR3 consists of 15 residues. CDR3 sequence (DNA): TGTGCCAGCAGCCAAGATTGGAGTGGGGTCAATGAGCAGTTCTTC. Translating it yields CASSQDWSGVNEQFF.

V and J are TRBV28 and TRBJ1-5, with 7 positions matching TRBD1. The ends lost 6 bases at V and 0 bases at J; junction bases unmatched: 11. Looked up from germline, CDR1 is MDHEN and CDR2 is SYDVKM. The CDR3 runs 17 residues. The CDR3, as DNA: TGTGCCAGCAGCTGGGACCAGGGGGGGTATAGCAATCAGCCCCAGCATTTT. Protein product: CASSWDQGGYSNQPQHF.

This clonotype was seen repeatedly, ten times or more. The V call is TRBV28, the J call TRBJ2-3, with TRBD2 as a possible D gene (5 bases). The CDR3 length is 20 residues. The V gene lost 0 bases and the J gene lost 1 base, with 23 bases spanning the gap. Looked up from germline, CDR1 is MDHEN and CDR2 is SYDVKM. This CDR3 is CASSLWAGVLLELGTDTQYF. The DNA of the CDR3 is TGTGCCAGCAGTTTATGGGCCGGGGTGTTACTGGAGCTAGGCACAGATACGCAGTATTTT.